Below, 23 T cell receptor beta chains from the same sample are listed, as sequenced in a study of blood T cell repertoires in COVID-19. Libraries were prepared by immunoSEQ multiplex PCR; TCRdb keeps only in-frame clonotypes and omits some of them. The repertoire holds hundreds of thousands of clones, with about nine tenths as singletons. Sequenced material: peripheral blood. The source of these receptors is a man aged 50-59 years with COVID-19, enrolled during active disease.

The chain recombines TRBV11-2 with TRBJ2-1; TRBD1 is a possible D gene (6 bases). CDR1 is SGHAT and CDR2 is FQNNGV in the germline V gene. Trimming left V 5 bases short and J 3 bases short, with 11 bases between. The CDR3 has 14 residues. The CDR3 sequence is CASSRWDNYNEQFF. The CDR3 coding sequence is TGTGCCAGCAGCCGCTGGGACAACTACAATGAGCAGTTCTTC.

The V call is TRBV12-5, the J call TRBJ1-2; no firm D call. Germline V lookup: CDR1 LGHNT, CDR2 FRNRAP. Trimming cost V 0 bases and J 6 bases, with 8 bases left between them. The CDR3 spans 13 residues. CDR3 nucleotide sequence: TGTGCTAGTGGTTTGGTATTTCAGGATGGCTACACCTTC. Its protein is CASGLVFQDGYTF.

This clone was seen a single time. J is TRBJ2-1 and V is TRBV15, with 10 bases that match TRBD1. This CDR3 has 24 amino acids. From germline, CDR1 is LNHNV and CDR2 YYDKDF (reference sequence). V was clipped by 0 bases and J by 8 bases; unmatched bases: 31. DNA of the CDR3: TGTGCCACCAGCAGAGATCCCCCGCCCAGCCGGCAAGGGGACAGGGGTTGTCTAGTCGATGAGCAGTTCTTC. It yields the protein CATSRDPPPSRQGDRGCLVDEQFF.

The rearrangement links TRBV7-9 to TRBJ2-3; D is unresolved. V was trimmed by 4 bases and J by 3 bases, leaving 5 bases between them. CDR3 size: 12 residues. The germline CDR1 and CDR2 sequences are SEHNR and FQNEAQ (reference sequence). CDR3 amino acids: CASSSRTDTQYF. The CDR3 DNA sequence: TGTGCCAGCAGCTCTAGGACAGATACGCAGTATTTT.

The chain carries TRBV2 and TRBJ2-2; D is perhaps TRBD1 (5 bases). V lost 3 bases, J lost 3 bases, and 11 bases lay in between. Germline V gives CDR1 SNHLY, CDR2 FYNNEI. This CDR3 has 15 amino acids. In DNA form, the CDR3 reads TGTGCCAGCAGTGATTCCAGGGTCGACACCGGGGAGCTGTTTTTT. Translation gives CASSDSRVDTGELFF.

The V call is TRBV5-1, the J call TRBJ2-1, with TRBD1 identical over 8 bases. V shed 1 base and J 1 base; nucleotides not matched to a gene: 7. This CDR3 has 17 amino acids. Germline CDR1 and CDR2: SGHRS and YFSETQ. The CDR3 sequence: CASSLLLGTGSYNEQFF. CDR3 bases: TGCGCCAGCAGCTTGCTACTCGGGACAGGTTCCTACAATGAGCAGTTCTTC.

The V gene is TRBV6-1, the J gene TRBJ2-3, with 7 bases aligning to TRBD2. CDR3 length: 16 amino acids. From germline, CDR1 is MNHNS and CDR2 SASEGT. J gave up 1 base and V 2 bases, and 6 bases lay outside the gene matches. CDR3 DNA: TGTGCCAGCAGTGAAACGCGGGGGTCGGGCACAGATACGCAGTATTTT. It codes for CASSETRGSGTDTQYF.

The chain combines TRBV9 with TRBJ1-1; unclear D gene. Germline CDR1 is SGDLS and CDR2 is YYNGEE. The CDR3 contains 14 residues. Trimming took off 0 bases at V and 6 bases at J, with 12 bases between the two ends. CDR3: CASSVEVTGSEAFF. The CDR3 nucleotides are TGTGCCAGCAGCGTAGAGGTCACGGGGTCTGAAGCTTTCTTT. Full variable domain (remainder filled in from reference TRBV9 and TRBJ1-1): DSGVTQTPKHLITATGQRVTLRCSPRSGDLSVYWYQQSLDQGLQFLIQYYNGEERAKGNILERFSAQQFPDLHSELNLSSLELGDSALYFCASSVEVTGSEAFFGQGTRLTVV.

The chain couples TRBV11-2 to TRBJ2-3; no definite D call. The CDR3 totals 15 residues. Germline V CDR1 and CDR2: SGHAT, FQNNGV. The V end was cut by 3 bases, the J end by 1 base, with 11 bases between. The CDR3 loop reads CASSFEAERTDTQYF. CDR3 bases: TGTGCCAGCAGCTTTGAGGCAGAACGCACAGATACGCAGTATTTT.

This clone showed up just a few times. This rearrangement joins TRBV6-5 to TRBJ1-5; maybe TRBD1 (5 bases). The CDR3 covers 13 residues. V lost 6 bases and J lost 4, with 10 bases in between. Per the germline V gene, CDR1 is MNHEY and CDR2 is SVGAGI. CDR3 coding DNA: TGTGCCAGCAGGGGGCATAGTAATCAGCCCCAGCATTTT. Protein product: CASRGHSNQPQHF.

In DNA form, the CDR3 reads TGCGCCAGCAGCTTCCAGGGGGCGAGACCACCCCTCCACTTT. Translating gives CASSFQGARPPLHF. The V gene is TRBV5-1, the J gene TRBJ1-6; TRBD1 matches 8 bases. V lost 2 bases and J lost 11; bases outside the gene matches: 6. The CDR3 covers 14 residues. Germline assignment: CDR1 SGHRS and CDR2 YFSETQ.

This clone was seen only once. The rearrangement joins TRBV30 to TRBJ1-2; D is unresolved. The V end lost 4 bases, the J end lost 4 bases, and 25 bases lay between the germline ends. This CDR3 is built from 17 residues. Germline V gene sequence: CDR1 GTSNPN, CDR2 SVGIG (reference sequence). The CDR3 region is CAWTSAGPPVALYGYTF. The CDR3 DNA reads TGTGCCTGGACTTCTGCTGGCCCCCCGGTAGCCCTCTATGGCTACACCTTC.

The chain couples TRBV19 to TRBJ1-5; TRBD1 agrees at 11 bases. The CDR3 is 13 residues long. Germline V CDR1 and CDR2: LNHDA, SQIVND (reference sequence). Unmatched junction bases numbered 2, after V lost 6 bases and J lost 7 bases. The CDR3: CASRDRGQQPQHF. DNA of the CDR3: TGTGCCAGTAGGGACAGGGGGCAACAGCCCCAGCATTTT.

V and J are TRBV6-2 or TRBV6-3 and TRBJ1-5; 7 positions agree with TRBD1. The CDR3 sequence is 18 residues long. Looked up from germline, CDR1 is MNHEY and CDR2 is SVGEGT. V was clipped by 4 bases and J by 5 bases; unmatched bases: 17. CDR3 protein: CASSSRSQGGRLYQPQHF. The CDR3 DNA follows: TGTGCCAGCAGTTCTCGGAGTCAGGGGGGCCGCTTGTATCAGCCCCAGCATTTT.

The rearrangement uses TRBV10-3 and TRBJ1-1; weak D call: TRBD1 (6 bases). This CDR3 spans 17 amino acids. In germline, CDR1 is ENHRY, CDR2 SYGVKD. Between the trimmed V and J ends, which lost 4 bases and 5 bases, there was a span of 23 bases. The CDR3 protein is CAISGEPGVPRGTEAFF. CDR3 nucleotide sequence: TGTGCCATCAGTGGGGAGCCAGGGGTCCCGCGTGGGACTGAAGCTTTCTTT.

The chain combines TRBV5-1 with TRBJ2-3, with 9 positions matching TRBD2. The junction had 5 bases not matched to a gene; V was cut back by 0 bases and J by 3 bases. This CDR3 is built from 16 residues. Per germline, CDR1 SGHRS and CDR2 YFSETQ. The CDR3 sequence is CASSLEGGGVTDTQYF. The CDR3 nucleotides read TGCGCCAGCAGCTTGGAAGGCGGGGGGGTTACAGATACGCAGTATTTT.

The chain links TRBV6-5 to TRBJ1-2, with D possibly being TRBD1 (5 bases). CDR3 size: 11 residues. Germline CDR1 reads MNHEY; CDR2 reads SVGAGI. Trimming removed 5 bases at V and 7 bases at J, with 8 bases between. CDR3 amino acids: CASSQGLGYTF. DNA for the CDR3: TGTGCCAGCAGTCAGGGACTTGGCTACACCTTC.

This clone was counted a few times. The V gene is TRBV5-1, the J gene TRBJ2-3, with a weak D call TRBD1 (6 bases). The CDR3 consists of 16 residues. V lost 4 bases and J 2 bases, leaving 17 bases between the germline ends. Germline V CDR1 and CDR2: SGHRS, YFSETQ. CDR3 residues: CASSLDGTRHTDTQYF. In nucleotides, the CDR3 is TGCGCCAGCAGCCTGGATGGGACAAGGCACACAGATACGCAGTATTTT.

V usage is TRBV3-1 (or the pseudogene TRBV3-2) and J usage is TRBJ2-1; 8 bases agree with TRBD1. Germline V gives CDR1 LGHDT, CDR2 YNNKEL (reference sequence). The CDR3 is made up of 15 amino acids. With V trimmed by 4 bases and J by 0 bases, 2 bases remained unmatched. CDR3 loop: CASSLGQGSYNEQFF. The CDR3 DNA reads TGTGCCAGCAGCCTAGGACAGGGCTCCTACAATGAGCAGTTCTTC.

The J gene is TRBJ2-3, the V gene TRBV24-1, with TRBD2 as a possible D gene (6 bases). This CDR3 is built from 13 residues. CDR1 and CDR2 from the germline V gene are KGHDR and SFDVKD. Trimming left V 9 bases short and J 0 bases short, with 9 bases between. In nucleotides, the CDR3 is TGTGCCACCGGCGGGACGAGCACAGATACGCAGTATTTT. Its translation: CATGGTSTDTQYF.

The CDR3, as DNA: TGTGCCAGCAGGAAACAGGGAACAACCGGGGAGCTGTTTTTT. Translating gives CASRKQGTTGELFF. This chain connects TRBV6-5 to TRBJ2-2; D might be TRBD1 (6 bases). Germline V gene data show CDR1 as MNHEY and CDR2 as SVGAGI. The length of the CDR3 is 14 residues. The ends were cut back, 6 bases at V and 5 bases at J, with 13 bases in the middle.

The CDR3 DNA follows: TGTGCCAGCAGCGTCCCGGGACAGGGGGGTAATGAGCAGTTCTTC. This codes for CASSVPGQGGNEQFF. This sequence joins TRBV5-4 and TRBJ2-1; 11 bases are shared with TRBD1. The V gene end was trimmed by 4 bases and the J gene end by 7 bases; junction bases not matched to a gene: 7. The CDR3 is made up of 15 amino acids. Looked up from germline, CDR1 is SGHNT and CDR2 is YYREEE (reference sequence). Full variable domain (remainder filled in from reference TRBV5-4 and TRBJ2-1): ETGVTQSPTHLIKTRGQQVTLRCSSQSGHNTVSWYQQALGQGPQFIFQYYREEENGRGNFPPRFSGLQFPNYSSELNVNALELDDSALYLCASSVPGQGGNEQFFGPGTRLTVL.

J is TRBJ1-1 and V is TRBV9; possible D gene TRBD1, 6 bases. Germline CDR1 SGDLS, CDR2 YYNGEE. Trimming removed 0 bases at V and 1 base at J, with 10 bases between. The CDR3 loop spans 15 amino acids. CDR3 in DNA: TGTGCCAGCAGCGTAGGGGGACACACGAACACTGAAGCTTTCTTT. Protein sequence: CASSVGGHTNTEAFF. Drawing the rest from reference TRBV9 and TRBJ1-1, the complete variable domain is DSGVTQTPKHLITATGQRVTLRCSPRSGDLSVYWYQQSLDQGLQFLIQYYNGEERAKGNILERFSAQQFPDLHSELNLSSLELGDSALYFCASSVGGHTNTEAFFGQGTRLTVV.